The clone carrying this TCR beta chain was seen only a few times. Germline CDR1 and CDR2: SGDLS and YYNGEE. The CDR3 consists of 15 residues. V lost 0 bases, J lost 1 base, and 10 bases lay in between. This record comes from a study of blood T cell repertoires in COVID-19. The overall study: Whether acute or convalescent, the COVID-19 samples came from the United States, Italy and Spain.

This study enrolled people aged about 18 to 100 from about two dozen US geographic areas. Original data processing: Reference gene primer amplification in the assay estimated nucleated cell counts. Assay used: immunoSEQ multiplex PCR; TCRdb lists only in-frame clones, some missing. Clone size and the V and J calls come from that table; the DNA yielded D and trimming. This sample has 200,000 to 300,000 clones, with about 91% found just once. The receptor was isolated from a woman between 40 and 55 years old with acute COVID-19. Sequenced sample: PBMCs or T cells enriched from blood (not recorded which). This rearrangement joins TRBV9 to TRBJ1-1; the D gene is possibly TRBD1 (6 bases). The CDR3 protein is CASSVAPTGNTEAFF. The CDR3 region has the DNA TGTGCCAGCAGCGTAGCACCGACAGGGAACACTGAAGCTTTCTTT.